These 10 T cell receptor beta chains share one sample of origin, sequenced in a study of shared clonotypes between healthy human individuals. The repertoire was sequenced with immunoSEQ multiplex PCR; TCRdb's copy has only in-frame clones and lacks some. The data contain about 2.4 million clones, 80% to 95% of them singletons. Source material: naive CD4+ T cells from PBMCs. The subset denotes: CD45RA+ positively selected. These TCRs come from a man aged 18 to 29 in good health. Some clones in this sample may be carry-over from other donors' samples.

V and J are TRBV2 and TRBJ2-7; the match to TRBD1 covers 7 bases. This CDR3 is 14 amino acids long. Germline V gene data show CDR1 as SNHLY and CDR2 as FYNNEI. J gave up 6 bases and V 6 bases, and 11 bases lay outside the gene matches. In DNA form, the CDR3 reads TGTGCCAGCAGGCCCGGGGACAGTCGCGTCGAGCAGTACTTC. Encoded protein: CASRPGDSRVEQYF. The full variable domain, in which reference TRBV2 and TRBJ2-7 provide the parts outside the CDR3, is EPEVTQTPSHQVTQMGQEVILRCVPISNHLYFYWYRQILGQKVEFLVSFYNNEISEKSEIFDDQFSVERPDGSNFTLKIRSTKLEDSAMYFCASRPGDSRVEQYFGPGTRLTVT.

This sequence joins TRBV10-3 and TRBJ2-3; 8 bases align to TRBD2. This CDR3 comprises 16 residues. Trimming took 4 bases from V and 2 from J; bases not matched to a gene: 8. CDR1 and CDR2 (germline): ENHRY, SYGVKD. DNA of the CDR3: TGTGCCATCAGTGGGAGGCAGACTAGCGACACAGATACGCAGTATTTT. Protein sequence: CAISGRQTSDTDTQYF.

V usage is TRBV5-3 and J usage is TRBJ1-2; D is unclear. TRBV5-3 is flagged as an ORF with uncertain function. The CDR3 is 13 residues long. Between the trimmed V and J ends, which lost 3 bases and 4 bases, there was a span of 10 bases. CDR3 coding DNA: TGTGCCAGAAGCTCAGCTAAAGGCTATGGCTACACCTTC. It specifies CARSSAKGYGYTF.

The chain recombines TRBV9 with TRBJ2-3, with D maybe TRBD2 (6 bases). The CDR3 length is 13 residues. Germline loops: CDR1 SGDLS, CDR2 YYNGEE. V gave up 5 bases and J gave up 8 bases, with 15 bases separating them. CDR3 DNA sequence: TGTGCCAGCAGTAGGCCCAGTAGCGGTACGCAGTATTTT. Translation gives CASSRPSSGTQYF.

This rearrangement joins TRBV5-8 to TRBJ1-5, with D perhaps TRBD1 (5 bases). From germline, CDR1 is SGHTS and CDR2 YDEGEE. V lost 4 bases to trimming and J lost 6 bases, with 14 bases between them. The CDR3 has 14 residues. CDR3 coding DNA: TGTGCCAGCAGCCCTGGTTGGGACCGTCAGCCCCAGCATTTT. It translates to CASSPGWDRQPQHF.

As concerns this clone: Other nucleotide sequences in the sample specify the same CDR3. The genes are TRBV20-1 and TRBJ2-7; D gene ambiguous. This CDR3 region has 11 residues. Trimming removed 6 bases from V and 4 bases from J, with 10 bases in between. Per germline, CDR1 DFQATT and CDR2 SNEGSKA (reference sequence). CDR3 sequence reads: CSAPRPYEQYF. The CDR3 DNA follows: TGCAGTGCGCCCAGGCCGTACGAGCAGTACTTC.

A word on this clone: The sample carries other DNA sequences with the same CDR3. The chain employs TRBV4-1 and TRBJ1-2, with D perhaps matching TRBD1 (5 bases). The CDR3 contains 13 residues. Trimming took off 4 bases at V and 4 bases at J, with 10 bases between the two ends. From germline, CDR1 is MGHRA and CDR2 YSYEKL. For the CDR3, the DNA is TGCGCCAGCAGCCGAGCAGGGAGCTATGGCTACACCTTC. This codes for CASSRAGSYGYTF.

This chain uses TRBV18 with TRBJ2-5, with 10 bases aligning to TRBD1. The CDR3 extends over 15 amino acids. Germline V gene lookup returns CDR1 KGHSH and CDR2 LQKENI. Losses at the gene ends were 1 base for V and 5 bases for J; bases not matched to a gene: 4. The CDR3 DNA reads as TGTGCCAGCTCACCACGACAGGGGGCGTCGGAGACCCAGTACTTC. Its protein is CASSPRQGASETQYF.

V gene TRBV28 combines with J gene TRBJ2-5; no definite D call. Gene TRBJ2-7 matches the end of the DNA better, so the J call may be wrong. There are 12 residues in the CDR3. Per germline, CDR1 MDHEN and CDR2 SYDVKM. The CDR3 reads CASSPLVYEQYF. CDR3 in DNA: TGTGCCAGCAGTCCTCTGGTCTACGAGCAGTACTTC.

The CDR3 loop is CASSFGRNQPQHF. CDR3 bases: TGTGCCAGCAGTTTTGGAAGAAATCAGCCCCAGCATTTT. The V gene is TRBV6-5, the J gene TRBJ1-5; no clear D gene. Germline values: CDR1 MNHEY, CDR2 SVGAGI. Trimming removed 4 bases from V and 4 bases from J, with 8 bases in between. CDR3 size: 13 residues.